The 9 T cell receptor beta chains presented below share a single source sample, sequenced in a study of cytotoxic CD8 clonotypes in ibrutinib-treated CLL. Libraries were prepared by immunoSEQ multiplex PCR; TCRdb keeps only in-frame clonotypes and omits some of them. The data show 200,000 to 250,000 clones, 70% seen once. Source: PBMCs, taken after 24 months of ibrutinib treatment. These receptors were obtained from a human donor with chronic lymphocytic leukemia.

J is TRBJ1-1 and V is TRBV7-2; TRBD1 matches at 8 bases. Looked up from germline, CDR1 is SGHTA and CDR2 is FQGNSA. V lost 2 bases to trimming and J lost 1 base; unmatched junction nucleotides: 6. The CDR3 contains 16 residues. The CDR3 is CASSLLGTGTNTEAFF. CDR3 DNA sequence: TGTGCCAGCAGCTTACTAGGGACAGGCACGAACACTGAAGCTTTCTTT.

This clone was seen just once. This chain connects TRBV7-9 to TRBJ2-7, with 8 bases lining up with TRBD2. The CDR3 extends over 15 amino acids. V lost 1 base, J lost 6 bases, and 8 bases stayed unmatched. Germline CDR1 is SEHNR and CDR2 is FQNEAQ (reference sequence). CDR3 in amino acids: CASSLEAGRAGEQYF. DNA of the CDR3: TGTGCCAGCAGCTTAGAGGCCGGGAGGGCGGGCGAGCAGTACTTC.

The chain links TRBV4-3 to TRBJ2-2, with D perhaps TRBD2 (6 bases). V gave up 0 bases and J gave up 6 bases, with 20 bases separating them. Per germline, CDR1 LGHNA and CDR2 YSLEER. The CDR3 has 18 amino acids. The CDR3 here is CASSQEVPTGVRAGELFF. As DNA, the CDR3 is TGCGCCAGCAGCCAAGAAGTGCCGACGGGAGTTAGGGCCGGGGAGCTGTTTTTT.

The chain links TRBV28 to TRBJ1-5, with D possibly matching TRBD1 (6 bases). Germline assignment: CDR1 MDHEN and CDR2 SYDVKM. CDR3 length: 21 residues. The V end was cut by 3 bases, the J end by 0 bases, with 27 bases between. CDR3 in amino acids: CASSFFGGSSSGVYSNQPQHF. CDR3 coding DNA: TGTGCCAGCAGTTTTTTTGGGGGCTCTTCTTCCGGGGTATATAGCAATCAGCCCCAGCATTTT.

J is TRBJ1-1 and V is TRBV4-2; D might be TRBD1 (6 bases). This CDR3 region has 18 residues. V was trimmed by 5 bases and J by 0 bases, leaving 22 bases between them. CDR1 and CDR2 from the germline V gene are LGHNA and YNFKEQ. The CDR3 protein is CASSATGGRGVMNTEAFF. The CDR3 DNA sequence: TGTGCCAGCAGCGCGACGGGGGGAAGGGGGGTGATGAACACTGAAGCTTTCTTT.

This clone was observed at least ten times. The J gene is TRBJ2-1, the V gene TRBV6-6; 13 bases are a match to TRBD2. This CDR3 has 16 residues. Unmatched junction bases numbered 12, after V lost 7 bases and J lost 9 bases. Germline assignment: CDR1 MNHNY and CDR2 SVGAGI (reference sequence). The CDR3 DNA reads TGTGCCAGCAAAGATGGGTGGACTAGCGGGAGTGGTGAGCAGTTCTTC. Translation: CASKDGWTSGSGEQFF.

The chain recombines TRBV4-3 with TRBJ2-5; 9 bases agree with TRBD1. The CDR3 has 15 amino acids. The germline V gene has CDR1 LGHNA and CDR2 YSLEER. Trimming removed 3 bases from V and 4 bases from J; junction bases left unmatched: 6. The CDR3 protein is CASSQGQGDRETQYF. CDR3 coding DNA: TGCGCCAGCAGCCAGGGACAGGGCGACCGAGAGACCCAGTACTTC.

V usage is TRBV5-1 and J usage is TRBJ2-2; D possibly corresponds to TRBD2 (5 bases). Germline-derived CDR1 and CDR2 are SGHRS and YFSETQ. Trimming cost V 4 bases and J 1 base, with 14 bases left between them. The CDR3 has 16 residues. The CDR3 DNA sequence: TGCGCCAGCAGCCCCGGGTGGACTGGGAACACCGGGGAGCTGTTTTTT. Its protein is CASSPGWTGNTGELFF.

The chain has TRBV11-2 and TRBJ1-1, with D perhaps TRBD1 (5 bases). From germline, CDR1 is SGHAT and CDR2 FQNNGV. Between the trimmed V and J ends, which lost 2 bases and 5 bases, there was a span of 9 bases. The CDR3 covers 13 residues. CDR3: CASSLPAGTEAFF. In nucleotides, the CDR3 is TGTGCCAGCAGCTTACCCGCAGGGACTGAAGCTTTCTTT.